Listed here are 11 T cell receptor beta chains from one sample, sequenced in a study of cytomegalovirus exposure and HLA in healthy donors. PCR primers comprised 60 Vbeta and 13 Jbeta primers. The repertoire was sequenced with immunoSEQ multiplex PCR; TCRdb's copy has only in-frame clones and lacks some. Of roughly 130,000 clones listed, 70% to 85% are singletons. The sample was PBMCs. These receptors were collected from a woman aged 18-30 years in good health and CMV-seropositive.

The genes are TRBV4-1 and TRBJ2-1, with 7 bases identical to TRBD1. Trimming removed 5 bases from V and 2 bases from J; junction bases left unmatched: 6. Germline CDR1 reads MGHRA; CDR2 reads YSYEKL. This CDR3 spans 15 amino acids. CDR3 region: CASSDREWAYNEQFF. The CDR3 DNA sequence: TGCGCCAGCAGCGACAGGGAATGGGCCTACAATGAGCAGTTCTTC.

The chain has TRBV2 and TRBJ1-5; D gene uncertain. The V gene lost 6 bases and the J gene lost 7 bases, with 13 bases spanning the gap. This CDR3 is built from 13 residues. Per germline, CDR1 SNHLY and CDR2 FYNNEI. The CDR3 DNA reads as TGTGCCAGCAGCCCGGCCACCAGGCAGCCCCAGCATTTT. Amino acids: CASSPATRQPQHF.

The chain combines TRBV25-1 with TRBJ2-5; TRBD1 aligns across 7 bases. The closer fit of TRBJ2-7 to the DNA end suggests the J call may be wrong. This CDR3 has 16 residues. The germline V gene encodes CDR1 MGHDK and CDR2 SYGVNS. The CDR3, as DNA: TGTGCCAGCAGCAGCGGACAGGCCGACAGAATCTACGAGCAGTACTTC. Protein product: CASSSGQADRIYEQYF.

The CDR3, as DNA: TGTGCCAGCAGCCTCTCCCTGCTGACAGGGGATCAGCCCCAGCATTTT. Its translation is CASSLSLLTGDQPQHF. The J gene is TRBJ1-5, the V gene TRBV14; 8 bases match TRBD1. The CDR3 totals 16 residues. V gave up 4 bases and J gave up 5 bases; unmatched junction bases: 10. CDR1 is SGHDN, CDR2 FVKESK, per germline. Combining the CDR3 with reference TRBV14 and TRBJ1-5 gives the whole variable domain EAGVTQFPSHSVIEKGQTVTLRCDPISGHDNLYWYRRVMGKEIKFLLHFVKESKQDESGMPNNRFLAERTGGTYSTLKVQPAELEDSGVYFCASSLSLLTGDQPQHFGDGTRLSIL.

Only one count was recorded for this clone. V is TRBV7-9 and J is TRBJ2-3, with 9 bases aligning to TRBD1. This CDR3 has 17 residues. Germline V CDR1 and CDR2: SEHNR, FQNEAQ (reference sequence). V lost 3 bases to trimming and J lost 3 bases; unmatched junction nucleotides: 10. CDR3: CASSFPTGTGRTDTQYF. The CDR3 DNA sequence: TGTGCCAGCAGCTTCCCCACCGGGACAGGGCGGACAGATACGCAGTATTTT. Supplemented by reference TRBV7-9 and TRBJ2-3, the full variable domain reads DTGVSQNPRHKITKRGQNVTFRCDPISEHNRLYWYRQTLGQGPEFLTYFQNEAQLEKSRLLSDRFSAERPKGSFSTLEIQRTEQGDSAMYLCASSFPTGTGRTDTQYFGPGTRLTVL.

The CDR3 spells CASSLLAGGLETQYF. CDR3 sequence (DNA): TGCGCCAGCAGCCTACTTGCGGGGGGGCTTGAGACCCAGTACTTC. The chain uses TRBV4-1 and TRBJ2-5; 9 bases agree with TRBD2. This CDR3 has 15 amino acids. CDR1 is MGHRA, CDR2 YSYEKL, per germline. The J segment lost 5 bases and the V segment lost 4 bases, leaving 8 bases of the junction unmatched.

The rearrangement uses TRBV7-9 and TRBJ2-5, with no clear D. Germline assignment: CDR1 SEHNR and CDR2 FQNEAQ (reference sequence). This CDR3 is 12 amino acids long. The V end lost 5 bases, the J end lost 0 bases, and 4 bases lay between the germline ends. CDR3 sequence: CASSPYQETQYF. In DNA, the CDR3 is TGTGCCAGCAGCCCGTACCAAGAGACCCAGTACTTC.

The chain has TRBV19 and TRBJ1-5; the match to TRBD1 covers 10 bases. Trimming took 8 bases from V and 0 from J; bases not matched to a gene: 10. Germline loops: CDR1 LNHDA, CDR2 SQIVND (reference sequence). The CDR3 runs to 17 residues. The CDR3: CASQRRTGGDSNQPQHF. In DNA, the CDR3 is TGTGCCAGTCAGAGACGGACAGGGGGGGATAGCAATCAGCCCCAGCATTTT.

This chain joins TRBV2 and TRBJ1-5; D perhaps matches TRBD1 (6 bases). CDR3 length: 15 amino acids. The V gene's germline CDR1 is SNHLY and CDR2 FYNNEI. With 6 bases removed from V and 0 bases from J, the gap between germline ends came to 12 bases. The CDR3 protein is CASRSQGLSNQPQHF. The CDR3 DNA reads TGTGCCAGCAGATCACAGGGCCTTAGCAATCAGCCCCAGCATTTT.

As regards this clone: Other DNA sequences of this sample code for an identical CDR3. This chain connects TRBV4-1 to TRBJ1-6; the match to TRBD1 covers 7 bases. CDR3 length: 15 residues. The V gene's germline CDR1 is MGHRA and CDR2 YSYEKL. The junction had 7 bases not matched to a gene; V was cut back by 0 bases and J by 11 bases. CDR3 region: CASSQDDRVSAPLHF. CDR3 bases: TGCGCCAGCAGCCAAGATGACAGGGTCTCGGCACCCCTCCACTTT.

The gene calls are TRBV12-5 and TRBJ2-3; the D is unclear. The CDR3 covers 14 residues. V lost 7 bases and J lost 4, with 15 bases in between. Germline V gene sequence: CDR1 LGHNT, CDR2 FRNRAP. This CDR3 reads CASAYLVLADTQYF. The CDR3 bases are TGTGCTAGTGCCTACCTAGTGTTGGCAGATACGCAGTATTTT.